This paragraph reports one T cell receptor (beta chain). Repertoires were generated with immunoSEQ multiplex PCR, while TCRdb's copy carries only in-frame clones and drops some. The data hold 250,000 or so clones, with around nine tenths observed a single time. This CDR3 comprises 14 residues. Germline loops: CDR1 MNHEY, CDR2 SVGAGI. With V trimmed by 4 bases and J by 7 bases, 7 bases remained unmatched. The entry originates in a study of blood T cell repertoires in COVID-19. The clonotype was recovered from a middle-aged woman who had been exposed to COVID-19. The sequenced sample consisted of PBMCs or T cells enriched from blood (not recorded which). The J gene is TRBJ1-2, the V gene TRBV6-5; TRBD1 matches 9 bases. CDR3 residues: CASSFLGQGTGYTF. CDR3 bases: TGTGCCAGCAGTTTCCTAGGACAGGGGACTGGCTACACCTTC.